This TCR beta chain originates from a study of blood T cell repertoires in COVID-19. The wider study: Sites across the United States, Italy and Spain contributed samples from acute and convalescent COVID-19. In each case, the material was cDNA or gDNA derived from T cells, B-cell-depleted T cells, or PBMCs.

How the authors handled the data: Counts of nucleated cells, estimated from reference gene primer amplification, were obtained. Clones were read by immunoSEQ multiplex PCR, and TCRdb kept only the in-frame ones, dropping some. V, J and clone size were drawn from that table, and D and trimming were deduced from the DNA. The sample comprises about 260,000 clones, 87% of which are singletons, and over 1.2% rests with the top ten. The sequence derives from a woman between 40 and 55 years old who had recovered from COVID-19. The sequencing input was peripheral blood.

The DNA of the CDR3 is TGTGCCAGCAGTTTATCGGTGGGCGCGCACTATGGCTACACCTTC. Protein sequence: CASSLSVGAHYGYTF. The rearrangement uses TRBV27 and TRBJ1-2; D remains unclear. Looked up from germline, CDR1 is MNHEY and CDR2 is SMNVEV (reference sequence). Trimming stripped 0 bases from V and 3 bases from J, with 11 bases between. CDR3 length equals 15 residues.